This entry concerns a single TCR beta chain. This sample stems from a study of preoperative IRX-2 immunotherapy in early breast cancer. TCRdb keeps only in-frame clones here, not all; method: immunoSEQ multiplex PCR. Found here are approximately 26,000 clones, about four fifths of them singletons; the top ten hold 2% to 2.5%. As for treatment: preoperative locoregional IRX-2 cytokine immunotherapy. Per germline, CDR1 SGHRS and CDR2 YFSETQ. The V gene lost 4 bases and the J gene lost 2 bases, with 13 bases spanning the gap. The CDR3 is 15 residues long. This specimen was lymph node tissue, taken before IRX-2 immunotherapy. J is TRBJ2-1 and V is TRBV5-1; the D gene is possibly TRBD1 (5 bases). This sequence was found in a human donor with breast cancer. In DNA, the CDR3 is TGCGCCAGCAGCCTACGACAGTCCACCTACAATGAGCAGTTCTTC. Translation gives CASSLRQSTYNEQFF.